Each of the 15 T cell receptor beta chains below was sequenced from the same sample in a study of T cell changes during pregnancy in multiple sclerosis. Method: immunoSEQ multiplex PCR; TCRdb's copy keeps in-frame clones and lacks some. In the table there are roughly 52,000 clones, approximately 94% of which are singletons. The sample consisted of CD8+ T cells from peripheral blood mononuclear cells, taken before pregnancy. These receptors originate from a female donor with multiple sclerosis, enrolled in a pregnancy study.

V is TRBV27 and J is TRBJ1-5; D is uncertain. CDR1 and CDR2 (germline): MNHEY, SMNVEV (reference sequence). The CDR3 consists of 16 residues. The V end was cut by 2 bases, the J end by 0 bases, with 11 bases between. The CDR3 region has the DNA TGTGCCAGCAGTTTACAGAAACACTATAGCAATCAGCCCCAGCATTTT. Translating gives CASSLQKHYSNQPQHF.

J is TRBJ2-2 and V is TRBV6-4; D is perhaps TRBD1 (6 bases). The length of the CDR3 is 15 residues. The germline V and J ends were trimmed by 4 bases and 2 bases, with 11 bases remaining between them. Looked up from germline, CDR1 is MRHNA and CDR2 is SNTAGT. The CDR3 here is CASSARTANTGELFF. CDR3 sequence (DNA): TGTGCCAGCAGTGCTAGGACAGCAAACACCGGGGAGCTGTTTTTT.

CDR3 region: CASSSRLDSYEAFF. The CDR3, as DNA: TGTGCCAGCAGTTCGCGGCTCGACAGCTATGAAGCTTTCTTT. The chain has TRBV27 and TRBJ1-1; D might be TRBD1 (5 bases). Per the germline V gene, CDR1 is MNHEY and CDR2 is SMNVEV (reference sequence). V shed 4 bases and J shed 7 bases, with 16 bases lying between them. There are 14 residues in the CDR3.

This clone has just one count. The chain recombines TRBV14 with TRBJ2-1; D might be TRBD1 (5 bases). Germline CDR1 reads SGHDN; CDR2 reads FVKESK. The V end lost 5 bases, the J end lost 4 bases, and 12 bases lay between the germline ends. The CDR3 loop spans 14 amino acids. The CDR3 DNA sequence: TGTGCCAGCAGCTCAAGTCCAGGGTACAATGAGCAGTTCTTC. This codes for CASSSSPGYNEQFF.

The CDR3 DNA reads TGCGCCAGCAGCCCTCAGGACAGTGGATCCTACGAGCAGTACTTC. Protein: CASSPQDSGSYEQYF. The genes are TRBV4-1 and TRBJ2-7; D might be TRBD1 (6 bases). CDR3 length: 15 residues. The germline V gene encodes CDR1 MGHRA and CDR2 YSYEKL. V lost 4 bases to trimming and J lost 1 base, with 14 bases between them.

The chain uses TRBV20-1 and TRBJ1-2, with D possibly being TRBD1 (6 bases). Between the trimmed V and J ends, which lost 1 base and 7 bases, there was a span of 7 bases. Germline lookup yields CDR1 DFQATT and CDR2 SNEGSKA (reference sequence). This CDR3 is built from 11 residues. In nucleotides, the CDR3 is TGCAGTGCTAGAGGAGGGGGTGGCTACACCTTC. It is translated as CSARGGGGYTF.

This chain uses TRBV5-4 with TRBJ2-5; maybe TRBD2 (5 bases). Germline V lookup: CDR1 SGHNT, CDR2 YYREEE (reference sequence). The germline V and J ends were trimmed by 8 bases and 0 bases, with 8 bases remaining between them. This CDR3 comprises 12 residues. CDR3 nucleotides: TGTGCCAGTGGGCGGGACCAAGAGACCCAGTACTTC. Encoded protein: CASGRDQETQYF. Variable domain in full (rest from reference TRBV5-4 and TRBJ2-5): ETGVTQSPTHLIKTRGQQVTLRCSSQSGHNTVSWYQQALGQGPQFIFQYYREEENGRGNFPPRFSGLQFPNYSSELNVNALELDDSALYLCASGRDQETQYFGPGTRLLVL.

The V and J genes are TRBV19 and TRBJ1-1, with a weak D call TRBD1 (6 bases). Trimming cost V 3 bases and J 6 bases, with 14 bases left between them. Germline V CDR1 and CDR2: LNHDA, SQIVND (reference sequence). This CDR3 contains 14 residues. As DNA, the CDR3 is TGTGCCAGTAGTATGAGTGGGGGCGGCCCTGAAGCTTTCTTT. Residues: CASSMSGGGPEAFF. The full variable domain, its missing parts supplied by reference TRBV19 and TRBJ1-1, is DGGITQSPKYLFRKEGQNVTLSCEQNLNHDAMYWYRQDPGQGLRLIYYSQIVNDFQKGDIAEGYSVSREKKESFPLTVTSAQKNPTAFYLCASSMSGGGPEAFFGQGTRLTVV.

The V call is TRBV21-1, the J call TRBJ2-7; the D call TRBD2 from the table was never checked on the DNA. TRBV21-1 is annotated as a pseudogene. The CDR3 length is 16 residues. The CDR3 DNA follows: TGTGCCAGCAGCAAACGGCGGCTATTACCGTCCTACGAGCAGTACTTC. As protein: CASSKRRLLPSYEQYF.

V gene TRBV28 combines with J gene TRBJ2-7; 9 positions match TRBD1. V lost 2 bases, J lost 6 bases, and 11 bases stayed unmatched. Germline CDR1 MDHEN, CDR2 SYDVKM. There are 16 residues in the CDR3. The CDR3 spells CASSLAPGQGRGEQYF. The CDR3 DNA reads TGTGCCAGCAGTTTAGCGCCCGGACAGGGGAGAGGCGAGCAGTACTTC.

The rearrangement links TRBV7-3 to TRBJ2-3; possibly TRBD1 for D (6 bases). From germline, CDR1 is SGHTA and CDR2 FQGTGA. The CDR3 is 16 residues long. V shed 1 base and J shed 3 bases, with 14 bases lying between them. CDR3 amino acids: CASSLSSYRETDTQYF. CDR3 nucleotides: TGTGCCAGCAGCTTAAGTTCTTACAGGGAGACAGATACGCAGTATTTT.

With regard to this clone: At one of its ends the junction is not consistent with the germline gene, which may arise from a read error. This chain uses TRBV4-1 with TRBJ2-7; D gene ambiguous. Germline V gene sequence: CDR1 MGHRA, CDR2 YSYEKL. This CDR3 spans 14 amino acids. The CDR3 spells CASSQIISSSEQYF. DNA of the CDR3: TGCGCCAGCAGCCAAATTATTAGCTCCTCCGAGCAGTACTTC.

This clone was recorded once. The chain is built from TRBV27 and TRBJ2-3; 10 bases match TRBD2. With V trimmed by 8 bases and J by 6 bases, 11 bases remained unmatched. Germline assignment: CDR1 MNHEY and CDR2 SMNVEV (reference sequence). The CDR3 covers 15 residues. CDR3 DNA sequence: TGTGCCAGCTTGTCGCTAGCGGGAGATCGGGATACGCAGTATTTT. It is translated as CASLSLAGDRDTQYF.

The J gene is TRBJ2-4, the V gene TRBV5-1, with D tentatively TRBD2 (6 bases). Trimming pared 4 bases from V and 3 bases from J, leaving 11 bases between. Germline V gene sequence: CDR1 SGHRS, CDR2 YFSETQ. This CDR3 contains 14 residues. CDR3 protein: CASSPVGGKNIQYF. For the CDR3, the DNA is TGCGCCAGCAGCCCCGTGGGGGGCAAAAACATTCAGTACTTC.

V gene TRBV5-1 combines with J gene TRBJ2-1; D is unclear. The ends were cut back, 1 base at V and 2 bases at J, with 10 bases in the middle. The CDR3 contains 15 residues. CDR1 SGHRS and CDR2 YFSETQ come from the germline V gene. This chain's CDR3 is CASSLISPAYNEQFF. CDR3 nucleotides: TGCGCCAGCAGCTTGATCTCACCGGCCTACAATGAGCAGTTCTTC.